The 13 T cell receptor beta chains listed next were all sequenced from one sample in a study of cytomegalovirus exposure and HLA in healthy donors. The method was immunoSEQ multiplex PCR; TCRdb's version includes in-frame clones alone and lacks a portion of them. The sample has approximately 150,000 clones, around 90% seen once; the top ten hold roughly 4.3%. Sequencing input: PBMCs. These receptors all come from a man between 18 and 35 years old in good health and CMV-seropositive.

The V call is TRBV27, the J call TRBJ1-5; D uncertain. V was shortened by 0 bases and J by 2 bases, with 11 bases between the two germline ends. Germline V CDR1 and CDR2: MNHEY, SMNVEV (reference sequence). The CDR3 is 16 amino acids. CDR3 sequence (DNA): TGTGCCAGCAGTTTATCTTTAAACATACGCAATCAGCCCCAGCATTTT. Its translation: CASSLSLNIRNQPQHF.

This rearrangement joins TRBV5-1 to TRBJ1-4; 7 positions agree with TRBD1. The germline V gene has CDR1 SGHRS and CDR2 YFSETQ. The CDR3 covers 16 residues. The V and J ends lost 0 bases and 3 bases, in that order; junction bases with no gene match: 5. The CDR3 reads CASSLGQGVANEKLFF. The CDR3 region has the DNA TGCGCCAGCAGCTTGGGACAGGGTGTCGCTAATGAAAAACTGTTTTTT.

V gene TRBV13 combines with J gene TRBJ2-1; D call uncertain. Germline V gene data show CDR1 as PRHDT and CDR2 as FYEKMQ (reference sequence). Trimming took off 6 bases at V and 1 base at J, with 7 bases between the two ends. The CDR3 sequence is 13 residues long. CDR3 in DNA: TGTGCCAGCAGGAACTCTTCCTACAATGAGCAGTTCTTC. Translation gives CASRNSSYNEQFF.

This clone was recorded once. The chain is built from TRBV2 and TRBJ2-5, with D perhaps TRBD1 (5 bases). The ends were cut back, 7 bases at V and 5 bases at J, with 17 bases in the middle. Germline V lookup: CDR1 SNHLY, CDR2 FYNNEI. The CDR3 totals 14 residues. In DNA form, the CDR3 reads TGTGCCAGCACACCGGATGTCAGGGTGGAGACCCAGTACTTC. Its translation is CASTPDVRVETQYF.

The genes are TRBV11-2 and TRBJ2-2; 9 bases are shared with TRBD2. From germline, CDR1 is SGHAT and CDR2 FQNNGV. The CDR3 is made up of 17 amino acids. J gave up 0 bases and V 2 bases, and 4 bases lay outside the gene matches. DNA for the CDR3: TGTGCCAGCAGCTTATGGTCTAGCGGGACGAACACCGGGGAGCTGTTTTTT. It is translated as CASSLWSSGTNTGELFF. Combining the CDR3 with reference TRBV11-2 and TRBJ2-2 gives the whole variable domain EAGVAQSPRYKIIEKRQSVAFWCNPISGHATLYWYQQILGQGPKLLIQFQNNGVVDDSQLPKDRFSAERLKGVDSTLKIQPAKLEDSAVYLCASSLWSSGTNTGELFFGEGSRLTVL.

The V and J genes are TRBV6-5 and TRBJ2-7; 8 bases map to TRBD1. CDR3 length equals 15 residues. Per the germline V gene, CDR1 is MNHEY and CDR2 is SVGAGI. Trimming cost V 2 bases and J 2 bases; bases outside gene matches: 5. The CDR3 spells CASSYRSGGPYEQYF. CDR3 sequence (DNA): TGTGCCAGCAGTTACCGGTCAGGGGGCCCCTACGAGCAGTACTTC.

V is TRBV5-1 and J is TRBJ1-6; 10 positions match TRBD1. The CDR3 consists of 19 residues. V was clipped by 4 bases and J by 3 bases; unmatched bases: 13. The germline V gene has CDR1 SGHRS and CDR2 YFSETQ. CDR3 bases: TGCGCCAGCAGCCCCTCCGGGACAGGGGAGAGGTTCTATAATTCACCCCTCCACTTT. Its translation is CASSPSGTGERFYNSPLHF.

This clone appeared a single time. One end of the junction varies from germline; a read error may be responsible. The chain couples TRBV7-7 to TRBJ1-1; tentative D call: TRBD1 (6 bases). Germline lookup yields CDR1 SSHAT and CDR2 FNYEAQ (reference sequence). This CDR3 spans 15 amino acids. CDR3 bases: TGTGCTAGCAGCTTAGGCGGCGACAGGACCACTGAAGCTTTCTTT. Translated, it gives CASSLGGDRTTEAFF.

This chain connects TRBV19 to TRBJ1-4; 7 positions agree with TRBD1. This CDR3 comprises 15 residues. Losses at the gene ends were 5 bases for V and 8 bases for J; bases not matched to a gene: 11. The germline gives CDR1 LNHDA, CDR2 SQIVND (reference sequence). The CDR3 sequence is CASSPYRGGEEKLFF. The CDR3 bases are TGTGCCAGTAGTCCCTACAGGGGCGGAGAAGAAAAACTGTTTTTT. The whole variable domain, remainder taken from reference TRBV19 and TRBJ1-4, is DGGITQSPKYLFRKEGQNVTLSCEQNLNHDAMYWYRQDPGQGLRLIYYSQIVNDFQKGDIAEGYSVSREKKESFPLTVTSAQKNPTAFYLCASSPYRGGEEKLFFGSGTQLSVL.

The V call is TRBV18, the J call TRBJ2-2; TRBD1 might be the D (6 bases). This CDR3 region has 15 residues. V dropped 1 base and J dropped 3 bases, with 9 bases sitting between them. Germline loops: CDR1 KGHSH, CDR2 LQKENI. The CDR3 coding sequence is TGTGCCAGCTCACCACGGTCAGGGGACACCGGGGAGCTGTTTTTT. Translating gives CASSPRSGDTGELFF.

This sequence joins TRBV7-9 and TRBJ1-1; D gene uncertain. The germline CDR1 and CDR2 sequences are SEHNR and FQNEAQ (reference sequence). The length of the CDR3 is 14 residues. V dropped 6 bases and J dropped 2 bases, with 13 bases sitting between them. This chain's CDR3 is CASRLPGVNTEAFF. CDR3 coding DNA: TGTGCCAGCAGATTACCCGGGGTTAACACTGAAGCTTTCTTT. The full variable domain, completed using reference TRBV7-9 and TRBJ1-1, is DTGVSQNPRHKITKRGQNVTFRCDPISEHNRLYWYRQTLGQGPEFLTYFQNEAQLEKSRLLSDRFSAERPKGSFSTLEIQRTEQGDSAMYLCASRLPGVNTEAFFGQGTRLTVV.

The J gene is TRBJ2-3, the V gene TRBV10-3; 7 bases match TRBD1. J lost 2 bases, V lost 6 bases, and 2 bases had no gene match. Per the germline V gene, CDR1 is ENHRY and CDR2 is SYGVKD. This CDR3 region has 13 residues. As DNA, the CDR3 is TGTGCCATCAGGGGACAGATCACAGATACGCAGTATTTT. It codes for CAIRGQITDTQYF.

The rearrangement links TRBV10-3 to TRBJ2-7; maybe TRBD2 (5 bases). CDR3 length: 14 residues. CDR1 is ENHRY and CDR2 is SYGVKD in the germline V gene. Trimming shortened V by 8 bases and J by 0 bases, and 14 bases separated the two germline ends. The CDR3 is CAIGDYGDSYEQYF. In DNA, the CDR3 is TGTGCCATCGGGGATTACGGGGACTCCTACGAGCAGTACTTC.